Included here is one TCR beta chain sequence, with context. Its antigen remains unidentified. Base qualities are not at hand, and no much larger clone is one base apart. This sample is drawn from a study of shared clonotypes between healthy human individuals (dated by TCRdb to 2019 to 2021). The study in broad terms: The cohort comprised a couple of women and a few men aged 18 to 49 years. Per donor, three plates each were used for CD4 naive and CD4 memory, two for CD8 naive, and one for CD8 memory. The study deeply sequenced blood TCR repertoires of five healthy adults to estimate repertoire size and the extent of clonotype sharing between individuals. To increase sequencing depth and limit assay-specific biases, different laboratories used diverse techniques to prepare libraries and sequence TCR repertoires. Per donor, leukapheresis produced somewhere between about 0.94 and 9.5 billion PBMCs. Findings and caveats that apply to the study as a whole: Only blood was sampled, and tissue TCR repertoires likely differ from those in blood. Pairwise subsampling indicated that sequencing depth was expected to affect the degree of clonotype sharing among donors. Even with the large sequencing depth, rarefaction of the sorted-subset datasets indicated that sequencing was incomplete. Because the study included a small number of donors, the genetic and exposure-history diversity represented was limited. About 5% of naive CD4, around 3.5% of naive CD8, approximately 2.2% of memory CD4, and 0.4% of memory CD8 clonotypes were shared across a few donors. Clonotypes shared by all four sorted-subset donors showed higher generation probabilities than non-shared clonotypes. Naive subsets generally had larger estimated clonotype richness than memory subsets.

Using the deep immunoSEQ assay, TCR CDR3 regions were amplified from genomic DNA by multiplex PCR. Genomic DNA extracted from each cell subset was distributed evenly over all wells of several immunoSEQ 96-well plates, and each plate served as one replicate. For sorted subsets, 200 to 250 ng of genomic DNA, equivalent to 25,000 to 35,000 T cell genomes, went into each replicate PCR. The purified libraries were quantified using a Qubit 3.0 fluorometer, sized with a Bioanalyzer 2100, and then quantified again using the KAPA Library Quantification kit. A separate single-read 150-cycle Illumina NextSeq 550 flow cell was used to sequence each immunoSEQ 96-well plate. For the original study's pipeline: The immunoSEQ output contained only junctional sequences without quality scores, so filtering could not match that applied to full-length reads. Sequences were annotated with PyIR, a Python wrapper for IgBLAST v1.9, and V/J genes and CDR3 were assigned using IMGT germline references. Reads were filtered out if the reads had weak V/J assignments (E-value above 1e-6), no CDR3, stop codons, out-of-frame junctions, or ambiguous translated residues. V3J clonotypes were defined as sequences sharing the same inferred V gene, J gene, and CDR3 amino acid sequence. Percentage overlap between repertoires was calculated by dividing the number of shared unique clonotypes by the size of the smaller repertoire. Richness of each repertoire was evaluated using RTK rarefaction, the Chao1 estimator, and Recon v2.1 estimates of unobserved clonotypes. For all TCRbeta clonotypes obtained by the gDNA method from a handful of donors, generation probabilities were computed with OLGA. Drawn from immuneACCESS, this table holds only the in-frame rearrangements with V and J called that TCRdb kept. Clones are partly lost; checked studies trace under half to an unresolved V gene and leave the rest unexplained. From that table come the V and J calls and clone size; the DNA was used to work out D and trimming. The sample records about 1 million clones, roughly 75% of which are singletons. The ten largest clones take up over 1.3% of the sample.

The germline V gene (reference sequence) sets CDR1 to LNHDA and CDR2 to SQIVND. From its cysteine to its phenylalanine, the CDR3 spans 14 amino acids. Here the CDR3 DNA is all that survives: 42 bases in frame from base 1. Trimming removed 5 bases from V and 8 bases from J, leaving 16 bases between the germline ends. The donors were healthy, HIV-negative adults who had no recently reported acute infections or vaccinations. All donors were Caucasian adults living in Nashville, Tennessee, USA. CD4+ T cells were enriched by magnetic negative selection; naive cells were then positively selected on CD45RA, and the negative fraction formed the memory subset. After blood collection by leukapheresis, PBMCs were isolated using Ficoll-Histopaque density gradient centrifugation and then cryopreserved in the vapor phase of liquid nitrogen. Purity and quantity of every magnetically sorted T cell population were checked by analytical flow cytometry. Genomic DNA was isolated from every sorted fraction and measured by UV absorbance on a Nanodrop 2000c.

Sequencing used memory CD4+ T cells sorted from blood. The cell subset or site label of this sample denotes: CD45RA-negative fraction. The chain employs TRBV19 and TRBJ2-1, with the D segment identity uncertain. The TCR was taken from a man younger than 35 in good health. The DNA sequence is as follows: TGTGCCAGTAGTCCCTCCTATATAACCCATGAGCAGTTCTTC. It encodes CASSPSYITHEQFF.